This T cell receptor beta chain was obtained from a study of blood T cell repertoires in COVID-19. Study information: Researchers got acute and convalescent COVID-19 samples from the United States, Italy and Spain. T cells, B-cell-depleted T cells, or PBMCs provided the cDNA or gDNA that served as material.

Authors' processing steps: Scientists estimated how many nucleated cells there were by amplifying reference gene primers. TCRdb keeps only in-frame clones here, not all; method: immunoSEQ multiplex PCR. V and J calls plus clone size are reproduced from that table; the DNA served to infer D and trimming. The repertoire holds approximately 29,000 clones, with approximately 84% as singletons. V lost 3 bases, J lost 13 bases, and 16 bases stayed unmatched. Germline lookup yields CDR1 SGDLS and CDR2 YYNGEE. The CDR3 has 16 residues. The receptor's source is a woman aged 60-70 years with acute or convalescent COVID-19. The sample was peripheral blood. This chain connects TRBV9 to TRBJ2-1; 10 bases agree with TRBD1. CDR3: CASSAPGTGASNTQFF. DNA for the CDR3: TGTGCCAGCAGCGCCCCGGGGACAGGGGCCTCTAACACTCAGTTCTTC.